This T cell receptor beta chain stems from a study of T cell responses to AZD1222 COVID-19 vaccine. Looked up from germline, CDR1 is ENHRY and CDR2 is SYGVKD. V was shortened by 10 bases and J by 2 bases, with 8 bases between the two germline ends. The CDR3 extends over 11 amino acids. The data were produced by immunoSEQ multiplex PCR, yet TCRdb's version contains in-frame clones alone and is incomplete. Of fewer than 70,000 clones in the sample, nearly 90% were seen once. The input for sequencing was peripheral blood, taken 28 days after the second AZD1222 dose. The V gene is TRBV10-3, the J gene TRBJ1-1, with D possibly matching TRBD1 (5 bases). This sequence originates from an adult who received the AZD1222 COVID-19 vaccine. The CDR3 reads CATTGNTEAFF. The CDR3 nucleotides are TGTGCCACCACAGGCAACACTGAAGCTTTCTTT.